Each of the 27 T cell receptor beta chains below was sequenced from the same sample in a study of human T cells and chemical hapten exposure. Noted time point: patch test 3, about 24 weeks after DPC sensitization. Noted treatment: therapeutic diphenylcyclopropenone sensitization with weekly scalp DPC. In TCRdb, the RACE reads were re-called with MiXCR into one record per CDR3 protein. This table has more than 85,000 distinct CDR3 sequences, less than 45% appearing once. The specimen comprised whole blood, sampled in connection with sensitization to the hapten diphenylcyclopropenone (DPC). Source of these receptors: a man aged 35 to 55 with alopecia areata. Some clones in this sample may be carry-over from other donors' samples.

This sequence joins TRBV19 and TRBJ1-5, with a possible D match to TRBD1 (5 bases). V was shortened by 9 bases and J by 6 bases, with 21 bases between the two germline ends. Germline V gene lookup returns CDR1 LNHDA and CDR2 SQIVND (reference sequence). This CDR3 is built from 15 residues. The CDR3 sequence is CASQMVVGGGQPQHF. The CDR3, as DNA: TGTGCCAGCCAAATGGTGGTGGGGGGGGGTCAGCCCCAGCATTTT.

The CDR3 loop reads CASSLARVGQFF. The DNA of the CDR3 is TGTGCCAGCAGTTTAGCGAGGGTAGGGCAGTTCTTC. The chain links TRBV12-3 or TRBV12-4 to TRBJ2-1; D might be TRBD2 (5 bases). Trimming stripped 0 bases from V and 12 bases from J, with 9 bases between. The CDR3 covers 12 residues.

The chain combines TRBV25-1 with TRBJ2-3, with D perhaps matching TRBD2 (5 bases). Between the trimmed V and J ends, which lost 7 bases and 5 bases, there was a span of 22 bases. This CDR3 spans 16 amino acids. Germline V gene lookup returns CDR1 MGHDK and CDR2 SYGVNS. CDR3 in amino acids: CASTPRWTGRRDTQYF. CDR3 bases: TGTGCCAGCACTCCCCGGTGGACTGGCCGGAGAGATACGCAGTATTTT.

This clonotype has only a few counts. This rearrangement joins TRBV9 to TRBJ2-1; D may correspond to TRBD1 or TRBD2 (5 bases each). CDR3 size: 16 residues. Germline V gives CDR1 SGDLS, CDR2 YYNGEE. The V end lost 5 bases, the J end lost 2 bases, and 17 bases lay between the germline ends. In DNA, the CDR3 is TGTGCCAGCAGGTCTACCGGGACCGGGGCCTACAATGAGCAGTTCTTC. It is translated as CASRSTGTGAYNEQFF.

The chain joins TRBV2 to TRBJ1-1; D is possibly TRBD1 (5 bases). V lost 3 bases to trimming and J lost 6 bases, with 11 bases between them. CDR1 SNHLY and CDR2 FYNNEI come from the germline V gene. CDR3 size: 13 residues. The CDR3 nucleotides read TGTGCCAGCAGTGACGGGGGAGGGGCTGAAGCTTTCTTT. Its translation is CASSDGGGAEAFF.

This clonotype has a handful of counts. V is TRBV3-1 and J is TRBJ2-3; 7 bases agree with TRBD2. The V gene end was trimmed by 3 bases and the J gene end by 6 bases; junction bases not matched to a gene: 12. The CDR3 consists of 16 residues. Per the germline V gene, CDR1 is LGHDT and CDR2 is YNNKEL (reference sequence). DNA of the CDR3: TGTGCCAGCAGCCAGAAACGGCTAGCGGCCACGGATACGCAGTATTTT. This encodes CASSQKRLAATDTQYF.

In this sample, this clonotype turned up a few times. The chain links TRBV10-3 to TRBJ2-3; 11 positions agree with TRBD2. The CDR3 length is 15 residues. V shed 6 bases and J 0 bases; nucleotides not matched to a gene: 2. Germline-derived CDR1 and CDR2 are ENHRY and SYGVKD. CDR3 loop: CAIRRTSGSTDTQYF. As DNA, the CDR3 is TGTGCCATCAGACGGACTAGCGGGAGCACAGATACGCAGTATTTT.

This clonotype appeared a few times. The chain links TRBV6-1 to TRBJ1-4, with D possibly being TRBD1 (5 bases). The V and J ends lost 4 bases and 2 bases respectively, with 14 bases between them. Per germline, CDR1 MNHNS and CDR2 SASEGT. This CDR3 is built from 16 residues. CDR3 nucleotide sequence: TGTGCCAGCAGTGCCCCCGCAGGGTCCACTAATGAAAAACTGTTTTTT. Amino acids: CASSAPAGSTNEKLFF.

This chain connects TRBV12-3 or TRBV12-4 to TRBJ2-5, with 8 bases aligning to TRBD1. V dropped 3 bases and J dropped 3; count of bases not matched to a gene: 6. This CDR3 contains 15 residues. CDR3 residues: CASSLRAGGKETQYF. CDR3 sequence (DNA): TGTGCCAGCAGTTTGCGCGCAGGGGGCAAAGAGACCCAGTACTTC.

This clonotype has only a few counts. This chain links TRBV28 with TRBJ2-3; possible D gene TRBD1, 5 bases. V shed 2 bases and J shed 5 bases, with 14 bases lying between them. CDR1 MDHEN and CDR2 SYDVKM come from the germline V gene. This CDR3 spans 15 amino acids. CDR3 DNA: TGTGCCAGCAGTTTAATGGTGCAGGGCCTAGATACGCAGTATTTT. It translates to CASSLMVQGLDTQYF.

The chain couples TRBV10-3 to TRBJ2-5, with D hard to call. The CDR3 has 15 residues. V lost 3 bases to trimming and J lost 5 bases, with 16 bases between them. Germline values: CDR1 ENHRY, CDR2 SYGVKD. This chain's CDR3 is CAISDSTAVVETQYF. CDR3 sequence (DNA): TGTGCCATCAGTGATAGTACTGCTGTAGTCGAGACCCAGTACTTC.

V usage is TRBV7-2 and J usage is TRBJ1-4; tentative D call: TRBD1 (5 bases). This CDR3 has 14 amino acids. V lost 4 bases, J lost 6 bases, and 12 bases lay in between. The germline V gene encodes CDR1 SGHTA and CDR2 FQGNSA. Here the CDR3 reads CASSSRVGDEKLFF. CDR3 bases: TGTGCCAGCAGCTCCAGGGTCGGAGATGAAAAACTGTTTTTT. The full variable domain, rest sourced from reference TRBV7-2 and TRBJ1-4, is GAGVSQSPSNKVTEKGKDVELRCDPISGHTALYWYRQSLGQGLEFLIYFQGNSAPDKSGLPSDRFSAERTGGSVSTLTIQRTQQEDSAVYLCASSSRVGDEKLFFGSGTQLSVL.

The CDR3 region is CASSLDRGPTDTQYF. The CDR3 nucleotides read TGTGCCAGCAGCTTAGACAGGGGGCCTACAGATACGCAGTATTTT. The chain uses TRBV7-2 and TRBJ2-3; 9 nucleotides match TRBD1. This CDR3 contains 15 residues. The germline V gene has CDR1 SGHTA and CDR2 FQGNSA. V lost 1 base to trimming and J lost 3 bases; unmatched junction nucleotides: 2.

The chain joins TRBV2 to TRBJ2-7; TRBD1 matches at 7 bases. With 6 bases clipped from V and 4 bases from J, the junction kept 3 bases outside the gene matches. The CDR3 is 12 residues long. From germline, CDR1 is SNHLY and CDR2 FYNNEI. Here the CDR3 reads CASSIQGYEQYV. DNA for the CDR3: TGTGCCAGCAGCATACAGGGGTACGAGCAGTACGTC.

The rearrangement joins TRBV29-1 to TRBJ2-3; 12 bases map to TRBD2. The CDR3 is 15 residues long. CDR1 SQVTM and CDR2 ANQGSEA come from the germline V gene. With V trimmed by 7 bases and J by 0 bases, 5 bases remained unmatched. The CDR3 region is CSGKLAGGSTDTQYF. In nucleotides, the CDR3 is TGCAGCGGCAAACTAGCGGGAGGAAGCACAGATACGCAGTATTTT.

This clonotype turned up a few times. This chain connects TRBV11-2 to TRBJ1-3, with 9 bases that match TRBD1. The germline V gene encodes CDR1 SGHAT and CDR2 FQNNGV. Trimming removed 3 bases from V and 4 bases from J; junction bases left unmatched: 4. The CDR3 runs 15 residues. The CDR3 sequence is CASSLDRGRGNTIYF. The CDR3 nucleotides are TGTGCCAGCAGCTTGGACAGGGGCCGGGGAAACACCATATATTTT.

J is TRBJ2-3 and V is TRBV6-2 or TRBV6-3; tentatively, D is TRBD1 (6 bases). CDR3 length: 14 amino acids. V was pared by 5 bases and J by 2 bases, with 11 bases between. CDR1 and CDR2 from the germline V gene are MNHEY and SVGEGT. CDR3 nucleotide sequence: TGTGCCAGCAGTATCCGGGACAACACAGATACGCAGTATTTT. Translating it yields CASSIRDNTDTQYF.

The chain has TRBV13 and TRBJ2-6, with 11 bases that match TRBD1. The trim removed 6 bases at V and 2 bases at J, leaving 9 bases unmatched. In germline, CDR1 is PRHDT, CDR2 FYEKMQ (reference sequence). The CDR3 length is 18 residues. Written as DNA, the CDR3 is TGTGCCAGCAGTCCAGAGGACAGGGGGCCGACTGGGGCCAACGTCCTGACTTTC. Its protein is CASSPEDRGPTGANVLTF.

The chain couples TRBV28 to TRBJ1-2; the match to TRBD1 covers 7 bases. The ends lost 5 bases at V and 3 bases at J; junction bases unmatched: 12. In germline, CDR1 is MDHEN, CDR2 SYDVKM. This CDR3 contains 16 residues. The CDR3 bases are TGTGCCAGCAGTCTAATAGACAGGGTTGCGGACTATGGCTACACCTTC. Amino acids: CASSLIDRVADYGYTF.

The chain combines TRBV18 with TRBJ1-5; weak D call: TRBD1 (5 bases). Trimming left V 1 base short and J 2 bases short, with 9 bases between. This CDR3 has 15 amino acids. Germline V CDR1 and CDR2: KGHSH, LQKENI. The CDR3 loop reads CASSPQGMGNQPQHF. The CDR3 coding sequence is TGTGCCAGCTCACCACAGGGGATGGGCAATCAGCCCCAGCATTTT.

The rearrangement links TRBV20-1 to TRBJ2-3, with TRBD2 as a possible D gene (6 bases). The CDR3 spans 15 residues. The germline V and J ends were trimmed by 2 bases and 2 bases, with 14 bases remaining between them. Per germline, CDR1 DFQATT and CDR2 SNEGSKA (reference sequence). The CDR3 bases are TGCAGTGCTAGACCCTCCCGCGGGGTCACAGATACGCAGTATTTT. Translation gives CSARPSRGVTDTQYF.

The genes are TRBV6-1 and TRBJ2-1; the match to TRBD2 covers 9 bases. CDR3 length equals 16 residues. Per the germline V gene, CDR1 is MNHNS and CDR2 is SASEGT. V lost 1 base to trimming and J lost 5 bases; unmatched junction nucleotides: 6. The CDR3 spells CASSEVLAGVNNEQFF. In DNA form, the CDR3 reads TGTGCCAGCAGTGAAGTTTTAGCGGGAGTCAACAATGAGCAGTTCTTC.

The rearrangement links TRBV28 to TRBJ2-7; 10 bases are a match to TRBD2. Germline CDR1 is MDHEN and CDR2 is SYDVKM. V shed 5 bases, J shed 2 bases, and the junction held 6 bases outside the gene matches. CDR3 length equals 15 residues. CDR3 residues: CASSALAGVPYEQYV. The CDR3 DNA reads as TGTGCCAGCAGTGCTCTAGCGGGAGTTCCCTACGAGCAGTACGTC.

This clonotype was counted a few times. V is TRBV7-9 and J is TRBJ2-7; 8 nucleotides match TRBD1. V dropped 5 bases and J dropped 7; count of bases not matched to a gene: 10. The CDR3 totals 14 residues. Germline V lookup: CDR1 SEHNR, CDR2 FQNEAQ (reference sequence). Here the CDR3 reads CASSIGQGLWEQYF. CDR3 in DNA: TGTGCCAGCAGCATCGGACAGGGCTTATGGGAGCAGTACTTC.

This clonotype was found a few times. This rearrangement joins TRBV2 to TRBJ2-3, with 10 bases matching TRBD2. In germline, CDR1 is SNHLY, CDR2 FYNNEI. This CDR3 spans 15 amino acids. V shed 8 bases and J 4 bases; nucleotides not matched to a gene: 9. The chain's CDR3 is CASQKSSGRSDTQYF. The CDR3 bases are TGTGCCAGCCAAAAGAGTAGCGGGAGGTCAGATACGCAGTATTTT.

This clonotype was detected a few times. This chain connects TRBV12-3 or TRBV12-4 to TRBJ2-1, with TRBD2 matching 11 bases. Unmatched junction bases numbered 6, after V lost 5 bases and J lost 15 bases. The CDR3 runs to 12 residues. The CDR3 region has the DNA TGTGCCAGCAGTGCTCTAGCGGGAGGTCCGTTCTTC. Residues: CASSALAGGPFF.

The genes are TRBV14 and TRBJ2-3; D may be TRBD2 (6 bases). The CDR3 sequence is 15 residues long. Germline loops: CDR1 SGHDN, CDR2 FVKESK. With 1 base removed from V and 2 bases from J, the gap between germline ends came to 10 bases. CDR3 amino acids: CASSQGGGITDTQYF. The DNA for the CDR3 is TGTGCCAGCAGCCAAGGGGGAGGCATCACAGATACGCAGTATTTT.